Following are 2 T cell receptor beta chains from one sample sequenced in a study of regulatory T cells in long-lasting Graves disease. Noted time point: newly diagnosed GD, antithyroid drugs for less than 3 months. The authors made the TCR library using RNA they extracted from PBMCs. Construction of TCR beta libraries relied on iRepertoire HTBI primers and on Arm-PCR targeting CDR3 regions. TCRdb processed the multiplex PCR reads anew with MiXCR; each CDR3 protein has one entry. In the table there are 560,000 or so distinct CDR3 sequences, about 15% of which are singletons. The same sample was also used in a study of T cells in Graves' hyperthyroidism and ophthalmopathy.

Here the sequenced sample was peripheral blood mononuclear cells (PBMCs), taken at new diagnosis, from a patient treated with antithyroid drugs. Receptor source: a man in his late teens or twenties with Graves disease.

This chain joins TRBV14 and TRBJ2-2; D gene ambiguous. This CDR3 comprises 15 residues. Trimming removed 0 bases at V and 2 bases at J, with 7 bases between. CDR1 is SGHDN and CDR2 is FVKESK in the germline V gene. The CDR3 loop reads CASSQEVGNTGELFF. The CDR3 DNA reads as TGTGCCAGCAGCCAAGAGGTCGGAAACACCGGGGAGCTGTTTTTT.

This clonotype was picked up many times. The chain employs TRBV20-1 and TRBJ2-1, with 8 bases lining up with TRBD2. V was clipped by 0 bases and J by 8 bases; unmatched bases: 9. CDR3 length: 15 amino acids. Germline V gives CDR1 DFQATT, CDR2 SNEGSKA (reference sequence). CDR3 region: CSARDRISGRDEQFF. Written as DNA, the CDR3 is TGCAGTGCTAGAGATAGGATCAGCGGGAGAGATGAGCAGTTCTTC.